This T cell receptor (beta chain) comes out of a study of T-cell reconstitution after alpha-beta-depleted transplantation in children. Unique molecular identifiers were built into the TCRbeta library. TCRdb reprocessed the PCR reads with MiXCR, giving one entry per CDR3 protein. The table includes a few hundred thousand distinct CDR3 sequences, 10% detected once. The CDR3 is 13 amino acids. In germline, CDR1 is SGHRS, CDR2 YFSETQ. The ends lost 4 bases at V and 8 bases at J; junction bases unmatched: 7. This sequence was found in a human donor who donated a stem cell graft to a child with acute lymphoblastic leukemia. The sample was PBMCs from the stem cell graft donor, taken from the stem cell graft. The gene calls are TRBV5-1 and TRBJ1-2; 8 positions match TRBD1. CDR3 coding DNA: TGCGCCAGCAGCCCCGACAGGGGTAACGGCTACACCTTC. As protein: CASSPDRGNGYTF.